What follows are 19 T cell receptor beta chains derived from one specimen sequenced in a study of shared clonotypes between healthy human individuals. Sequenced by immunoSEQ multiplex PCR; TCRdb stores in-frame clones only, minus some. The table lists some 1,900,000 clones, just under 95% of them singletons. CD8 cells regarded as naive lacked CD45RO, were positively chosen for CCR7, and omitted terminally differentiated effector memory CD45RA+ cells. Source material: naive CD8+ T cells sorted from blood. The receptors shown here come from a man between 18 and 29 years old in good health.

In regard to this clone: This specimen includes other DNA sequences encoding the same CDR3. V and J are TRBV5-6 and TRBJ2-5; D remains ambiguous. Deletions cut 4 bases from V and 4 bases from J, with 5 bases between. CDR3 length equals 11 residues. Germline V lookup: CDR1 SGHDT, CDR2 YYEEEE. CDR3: CASSLAETQYF. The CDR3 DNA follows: TGTGCCAGCAGCCTGGCAGAGACCCAGTACTTC.

The CDR3 loop reads CASSLGQGAGYEQYF. The CDR3 DNA is TGTGCCAGCAGCTTGGGACAGGGGGCGGGCTACGAGCAGTACTTC. The chain carries TRBV7-9 and TRBJ2-7; 12 bases match TRBD1. V was pared by 3 bases and J by 3 bases, with 3 bases of the junction left unmatched. The CDR3 has 15 amino acids. Germline CDR1 reads SEHNR; CDR2 reads FQNEAQ (reference sequence).

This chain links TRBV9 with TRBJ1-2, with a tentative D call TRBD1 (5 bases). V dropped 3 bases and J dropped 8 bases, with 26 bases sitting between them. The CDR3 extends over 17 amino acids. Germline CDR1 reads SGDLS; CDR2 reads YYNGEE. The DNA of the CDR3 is TGTGCCAGCAGCGCTTTTACCGGGACCTACACAAATGGCGGCTACACCTTC. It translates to CASSAFTGTYTNGGYTF.

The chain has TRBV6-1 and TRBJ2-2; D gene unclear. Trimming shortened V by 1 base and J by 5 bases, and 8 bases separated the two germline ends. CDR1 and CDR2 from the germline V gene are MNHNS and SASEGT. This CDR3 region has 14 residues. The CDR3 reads CASSEVTGTGELFF. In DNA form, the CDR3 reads TGTGCCAGCAGTGAAGTTACGGGTACCGGGGAGCTGTTTTTT.

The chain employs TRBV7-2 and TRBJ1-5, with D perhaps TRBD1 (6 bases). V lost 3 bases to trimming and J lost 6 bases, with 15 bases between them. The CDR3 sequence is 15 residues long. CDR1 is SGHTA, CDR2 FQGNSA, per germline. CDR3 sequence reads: CASSFLLGAGQPQHF. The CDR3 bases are TGTGCCAGCAGCTTCCTTCTGGGGGCGGGTCAGCCCCAGCATTTT.

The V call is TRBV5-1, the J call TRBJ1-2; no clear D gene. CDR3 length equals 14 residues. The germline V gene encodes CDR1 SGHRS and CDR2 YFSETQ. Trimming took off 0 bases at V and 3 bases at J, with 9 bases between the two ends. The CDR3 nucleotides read TGCGCCAGCAGCTTGGTGGAGGGCTACTATGGCTACACCTTC. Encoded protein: CASSLVEGYYGYTF.

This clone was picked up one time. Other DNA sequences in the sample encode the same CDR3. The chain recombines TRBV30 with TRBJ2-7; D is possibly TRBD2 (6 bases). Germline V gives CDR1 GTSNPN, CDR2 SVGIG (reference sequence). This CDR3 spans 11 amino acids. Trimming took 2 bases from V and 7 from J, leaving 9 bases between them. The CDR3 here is CAWSPGSEQYF. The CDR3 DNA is TGTGCCTGGAGTCCCGGGAGTGAGCAGTACTTC.

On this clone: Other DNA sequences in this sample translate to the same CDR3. For the CDR3, the DNA is TGTGCCAGCAGCGTACCCTACGAGCAGTACTTC. The encoded protein is CASSVPYEQYF. This chain links TRBV9 with TRBJ2-7; D ambiguous. This CDR3 has 11 amino acids. In germline, CDR1 is SGDLS, CDR2 YYNGEE. V was pared by 1 base and J by 2 bases, with 1 base between.

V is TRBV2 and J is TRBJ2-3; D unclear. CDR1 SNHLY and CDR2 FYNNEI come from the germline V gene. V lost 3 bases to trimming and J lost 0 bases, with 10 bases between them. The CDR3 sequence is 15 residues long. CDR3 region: CASSEGSSSTDTQYF. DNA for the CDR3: TGTGCCAGCAGTGAGGGCAGTTCTAGCACAGATACGCAGTATTTT. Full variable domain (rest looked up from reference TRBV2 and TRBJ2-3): EPEVTQTPSHQVTQMGQEVILRCVPISNHLYFYWYRQILGQKVEFLVSFYNNEISEKSEIFDDQFSVERPDGSNFTLKIRSTKLEDSAMYFCASSEGSSSTDTQYFGPGTRLTVL.

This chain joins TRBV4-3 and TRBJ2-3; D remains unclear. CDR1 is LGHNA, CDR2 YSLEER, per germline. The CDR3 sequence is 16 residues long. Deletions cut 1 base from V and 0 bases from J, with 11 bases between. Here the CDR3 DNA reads TGCGCCAGCAGCCAAGCCTGGGGTCCTAGCACAGATACGCAGTATTTT. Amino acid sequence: CASSQAWGPSTDTQYF.

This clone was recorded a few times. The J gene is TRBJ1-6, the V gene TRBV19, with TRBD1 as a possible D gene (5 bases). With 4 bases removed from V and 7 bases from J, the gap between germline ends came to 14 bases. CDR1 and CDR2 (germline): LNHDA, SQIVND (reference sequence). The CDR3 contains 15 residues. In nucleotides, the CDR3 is TGTGCCAGTAGTAAGCTCCGGGACGGGAATTCACCCCTCCACTTT. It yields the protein CASSKLRDGNSPLHF.

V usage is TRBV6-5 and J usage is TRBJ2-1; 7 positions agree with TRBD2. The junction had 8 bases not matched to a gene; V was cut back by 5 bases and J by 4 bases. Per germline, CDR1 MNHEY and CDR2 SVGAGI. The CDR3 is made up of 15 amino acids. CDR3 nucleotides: TGTGCCAGCAGTCCCTGGGGGGGGTATTACAATGAGCAGTTCTTC. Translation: CASSPWGGYYNEQFF.

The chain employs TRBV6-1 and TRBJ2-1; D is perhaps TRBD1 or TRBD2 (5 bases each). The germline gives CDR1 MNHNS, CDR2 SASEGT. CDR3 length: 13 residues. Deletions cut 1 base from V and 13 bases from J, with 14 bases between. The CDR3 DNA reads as TGTGCCAGCAGTGAAGTAGCGTGGCAGGGTCAGTTCTTC. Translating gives CASSEVAWQGQFF.

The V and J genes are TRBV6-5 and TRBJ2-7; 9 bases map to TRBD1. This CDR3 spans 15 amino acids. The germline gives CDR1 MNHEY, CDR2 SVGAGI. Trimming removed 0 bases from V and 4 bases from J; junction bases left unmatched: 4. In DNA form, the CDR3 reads TGTGCCAGCAGTTACTCTTCGGGACAGGGTTACGAGCAGTACTTC. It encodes CASSYSSGQGYEQYF.

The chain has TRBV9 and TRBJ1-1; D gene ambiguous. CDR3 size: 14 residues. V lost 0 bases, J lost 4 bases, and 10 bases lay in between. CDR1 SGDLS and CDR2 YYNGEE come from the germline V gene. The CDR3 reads CASSVGLLSTEAFF. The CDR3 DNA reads TGTGCCAGCAGCGTAGGACTTCTGTCCACTGAAGCTTTCTTT.

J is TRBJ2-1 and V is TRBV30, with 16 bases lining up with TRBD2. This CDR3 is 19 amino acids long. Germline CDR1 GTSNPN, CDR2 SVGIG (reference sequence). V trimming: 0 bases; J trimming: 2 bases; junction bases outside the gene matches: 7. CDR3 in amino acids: CAWSVYGTSGRGAYNEQFF. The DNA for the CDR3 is TGTGCCTGGAGTGTATATGGGACTAGCGGGAGGGGGGCCTACAATGAGCAGTTCTTC. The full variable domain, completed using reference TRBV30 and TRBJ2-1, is SQTIHQWPATLVQPVGSPLSLECTVEGTSNPNLYWYRQAAGRGLQLLFYSVGIGQISSEVPQNLSASRPQDRQFILSSKKLLLSDSGFYLCAWSVYGTSGRGAYNEQFFGPGTRLTVL.

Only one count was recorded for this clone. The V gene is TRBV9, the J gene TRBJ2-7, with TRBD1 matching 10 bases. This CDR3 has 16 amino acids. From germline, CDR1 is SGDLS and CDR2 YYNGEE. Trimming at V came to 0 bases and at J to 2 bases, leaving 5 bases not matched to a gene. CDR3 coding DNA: TGTGCCAGCAGCGTAGGTGGGACAGGGGAGCCCTACGAGCAGTACTTC. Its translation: CASSVGGTGEPYEQYF.

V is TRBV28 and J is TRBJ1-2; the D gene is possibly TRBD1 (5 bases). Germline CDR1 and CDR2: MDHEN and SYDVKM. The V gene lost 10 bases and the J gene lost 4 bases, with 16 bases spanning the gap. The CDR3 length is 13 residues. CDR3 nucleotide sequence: TGTGCCACCATTGGCGCGGGGGGCTATGGCTACACCTTC. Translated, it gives CATIGAGGYGYTF.

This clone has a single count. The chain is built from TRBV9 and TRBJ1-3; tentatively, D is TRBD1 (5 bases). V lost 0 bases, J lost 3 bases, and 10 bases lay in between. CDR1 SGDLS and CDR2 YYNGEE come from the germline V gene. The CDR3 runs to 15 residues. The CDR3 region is CASSVGGADGNTIYF. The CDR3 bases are TGTGCCAGCAGCGTAGGAGGGGCGGATGGAAACACCATATATTTT. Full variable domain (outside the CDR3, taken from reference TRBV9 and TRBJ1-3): DSGVTQTPKHLITATGQRVTLRCSPRSGDLSVYWYQQSLDQGLQFLIQYYNGEERAKGNILERFSAQQFPDLHSELNLSSLELGDSALYFCASSVGGADGNTIYFGEGSWLTVV.